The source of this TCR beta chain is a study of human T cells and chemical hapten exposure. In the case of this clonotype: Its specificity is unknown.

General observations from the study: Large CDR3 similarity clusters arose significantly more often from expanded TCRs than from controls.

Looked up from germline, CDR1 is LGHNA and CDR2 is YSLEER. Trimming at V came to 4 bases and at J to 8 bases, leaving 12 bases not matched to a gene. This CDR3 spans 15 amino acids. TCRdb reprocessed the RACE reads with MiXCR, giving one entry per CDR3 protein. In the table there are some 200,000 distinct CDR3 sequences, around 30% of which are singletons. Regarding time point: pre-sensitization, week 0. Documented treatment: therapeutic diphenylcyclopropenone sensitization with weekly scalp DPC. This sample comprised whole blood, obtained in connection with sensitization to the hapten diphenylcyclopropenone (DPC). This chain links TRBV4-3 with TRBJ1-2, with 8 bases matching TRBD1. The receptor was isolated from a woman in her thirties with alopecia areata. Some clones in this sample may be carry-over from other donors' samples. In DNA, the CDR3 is TGCGCCAGCAGCCGAGACCCGGACAGGGTAGGCGGCTACACCTTC. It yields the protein CASSRDPDRVGGYTF.